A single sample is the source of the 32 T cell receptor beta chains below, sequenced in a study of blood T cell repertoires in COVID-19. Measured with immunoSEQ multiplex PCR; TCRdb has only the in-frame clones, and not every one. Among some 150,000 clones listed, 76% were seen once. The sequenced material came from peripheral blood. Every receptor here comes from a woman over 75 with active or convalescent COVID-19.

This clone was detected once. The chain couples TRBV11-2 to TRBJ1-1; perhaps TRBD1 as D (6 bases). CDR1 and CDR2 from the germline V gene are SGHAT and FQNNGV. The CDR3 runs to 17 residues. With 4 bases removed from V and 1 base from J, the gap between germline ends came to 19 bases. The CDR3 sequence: CASSSPGRGRANTEAFF. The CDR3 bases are TGTGCCAGCAGCTCCCCGGGCAGGGGTCGGGCGAACACTGAAGCTTTCTTT.

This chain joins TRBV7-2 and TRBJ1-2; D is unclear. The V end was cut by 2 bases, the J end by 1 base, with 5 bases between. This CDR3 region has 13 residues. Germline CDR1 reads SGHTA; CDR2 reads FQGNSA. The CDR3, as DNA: TGTGCCAGCAGCTTAACGCGTAACTATGGCTACACCTTC. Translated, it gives CASSLTRNYGYTF.

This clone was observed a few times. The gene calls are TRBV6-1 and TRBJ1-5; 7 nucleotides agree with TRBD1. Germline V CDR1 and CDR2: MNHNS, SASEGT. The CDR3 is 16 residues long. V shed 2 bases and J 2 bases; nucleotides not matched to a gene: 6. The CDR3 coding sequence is TGTGCCAGCAGTGAACAGGGGGTTCTTCGCAATCAGCCCCAGCATTTT. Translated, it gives CASSEQGVLRNQPQHF.

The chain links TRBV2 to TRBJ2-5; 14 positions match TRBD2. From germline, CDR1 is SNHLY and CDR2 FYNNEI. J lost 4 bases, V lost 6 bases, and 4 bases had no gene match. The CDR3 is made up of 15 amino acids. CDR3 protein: CASRTSGGAGETQYF. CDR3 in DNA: TGTGCCAGCAGGACTAGCGGGGGGGCCGGAGAGACCCAGTACTTC.

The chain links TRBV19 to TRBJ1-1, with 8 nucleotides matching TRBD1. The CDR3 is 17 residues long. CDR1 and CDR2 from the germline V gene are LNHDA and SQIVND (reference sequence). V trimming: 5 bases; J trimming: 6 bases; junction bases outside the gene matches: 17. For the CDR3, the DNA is TGTGCCAGTAGTGGTACTGGACAGGGTGGTTTTTACCCTGAAGCTTTCTTT. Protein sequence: CASSGTGQGGFYPEAFF.

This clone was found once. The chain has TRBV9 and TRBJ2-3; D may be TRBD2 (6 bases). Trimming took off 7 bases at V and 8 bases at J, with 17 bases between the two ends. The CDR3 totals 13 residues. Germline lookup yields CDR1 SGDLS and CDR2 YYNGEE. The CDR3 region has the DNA TGTGCCAGCGACACGTCTGGGGGAGGTACGCAGTATTTT. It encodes CASDTSGGGTQYF.

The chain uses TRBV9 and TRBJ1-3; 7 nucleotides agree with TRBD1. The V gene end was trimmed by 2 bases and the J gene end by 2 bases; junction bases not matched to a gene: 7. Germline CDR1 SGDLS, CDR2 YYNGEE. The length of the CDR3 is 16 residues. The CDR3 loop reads CASSVSGQEAGNTIYF. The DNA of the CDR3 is TGTGCCAGCAGCGTCTCCGGACAGGAGGCTGGAAACACCATATATTTT. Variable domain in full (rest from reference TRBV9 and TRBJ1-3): DSGVTQTPKHLITATGQRVTLRCSPRSGDLSVYWYQQSLDQGLQFLIQYYNGEERAKGNILERFSAQQFPDLHSELNLSSLELGDSALYFCASSVSGQEAGNTIYFGEGSWLTVV.

The CDR3 sequence: CASSGMPGTSGGPYYEQYF. The CDR3 DNA sequence: TGTGCCAGCAGCGGCATGCCCGGGACTAGCGGGGGCCCCTACTACGAGCAGTACTTC. The genes are TRBV7-2 and TRBJ2-7, with 14 bases aligning to TRBD2. Germline V gene lookup returns CDR1 SGHTA and CDR2 FQGNSA. The CDR3 spans 19 residues. J was trimmed by 3 bases and V by 5 bases; bases with no gene match: 15.

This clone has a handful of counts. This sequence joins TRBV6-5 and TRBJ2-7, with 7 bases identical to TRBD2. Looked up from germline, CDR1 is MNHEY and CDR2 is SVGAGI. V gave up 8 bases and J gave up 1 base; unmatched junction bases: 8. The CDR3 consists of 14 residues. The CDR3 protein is CASQVGRGSYEQYF. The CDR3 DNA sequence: TGTGCCAGCCAGGTGGGGAGGGGATCCTACGAGCAGTACTTC.

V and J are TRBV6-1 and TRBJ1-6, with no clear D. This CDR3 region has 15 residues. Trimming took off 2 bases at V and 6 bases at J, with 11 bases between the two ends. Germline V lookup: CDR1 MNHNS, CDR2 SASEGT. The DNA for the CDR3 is TGTGCCAGCAGTGAATGGGCAGCAGTTAATTCACCCCTCCACTTT. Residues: CASSEWAAVNSPLHF.

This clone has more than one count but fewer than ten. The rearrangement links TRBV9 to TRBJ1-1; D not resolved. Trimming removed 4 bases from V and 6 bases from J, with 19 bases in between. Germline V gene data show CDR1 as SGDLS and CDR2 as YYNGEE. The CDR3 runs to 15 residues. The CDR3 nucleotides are TGTGCCAGCAGCTCCGGGGTTAGCGGGTTAGCTGAAGCTTTCTTT. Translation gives CASSSGVSGLAEAFF.

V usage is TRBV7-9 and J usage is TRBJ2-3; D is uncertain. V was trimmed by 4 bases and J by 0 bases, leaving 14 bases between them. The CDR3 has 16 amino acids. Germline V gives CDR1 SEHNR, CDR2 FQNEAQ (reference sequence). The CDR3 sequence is CASSSWSGHSTDTQYF. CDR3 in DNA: TGTGCCAGCAGCTCATGGAGTGGCCACAGCACAGATACGCAGTATTTT.

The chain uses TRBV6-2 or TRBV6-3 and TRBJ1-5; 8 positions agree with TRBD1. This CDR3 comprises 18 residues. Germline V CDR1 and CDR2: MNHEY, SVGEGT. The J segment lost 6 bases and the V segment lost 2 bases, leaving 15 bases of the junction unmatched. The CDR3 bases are TGTGCCAGCAGTTACAGTCGTCATGGACAGGGCCTGCGTCAGCCCCAGCATTTT. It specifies CASSYSRHGQGLRQPQHF.

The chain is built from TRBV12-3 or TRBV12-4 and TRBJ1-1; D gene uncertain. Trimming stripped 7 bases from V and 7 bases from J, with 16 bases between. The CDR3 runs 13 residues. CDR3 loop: CASTLILGGEAFF. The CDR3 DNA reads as TGTGCCAGCACGTTGATACTAGGCGGTGAAGCTTTCTTT.

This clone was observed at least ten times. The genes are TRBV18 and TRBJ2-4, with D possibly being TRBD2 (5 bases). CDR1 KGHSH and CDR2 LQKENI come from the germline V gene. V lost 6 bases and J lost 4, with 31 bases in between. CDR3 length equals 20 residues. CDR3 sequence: CASSPLPSGNARSGKNIQYF. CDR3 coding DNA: TGTGCCAGCTCCCCTCTCCCCTCGGGGAATGCTCGGTCGGGGAAAAACATTCAGTACTTC.

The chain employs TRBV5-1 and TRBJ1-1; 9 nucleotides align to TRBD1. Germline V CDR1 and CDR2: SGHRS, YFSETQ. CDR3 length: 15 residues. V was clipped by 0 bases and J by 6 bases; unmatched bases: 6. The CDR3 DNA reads TGCGCCAGCAGCTTGGTACAGGGGGCTGTCTCTGAAGCTTTCTTT. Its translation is CASSLVQGAVSEAFF.

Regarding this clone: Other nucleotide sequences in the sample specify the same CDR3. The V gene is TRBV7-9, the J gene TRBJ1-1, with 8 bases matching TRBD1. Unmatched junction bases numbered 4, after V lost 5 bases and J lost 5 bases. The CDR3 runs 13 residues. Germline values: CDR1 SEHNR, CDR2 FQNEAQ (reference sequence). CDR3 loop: CASSRTGGTEAFF. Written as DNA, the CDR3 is TGTGCCAGCAGCAGAACAGGGGGAACTGAAGCTTTCTTT.

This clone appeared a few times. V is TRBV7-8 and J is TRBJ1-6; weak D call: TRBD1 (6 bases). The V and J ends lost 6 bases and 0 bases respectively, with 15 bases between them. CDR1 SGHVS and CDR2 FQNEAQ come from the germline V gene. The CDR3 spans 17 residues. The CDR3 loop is CASRPAGTSSYNSPLHF. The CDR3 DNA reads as TGTGCCAGCAGACCGGCCGGGACAAGCTCCTATAATTCACCCCTCCACTTT. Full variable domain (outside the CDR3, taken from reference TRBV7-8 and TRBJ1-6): GAGVSQSPRYKVAKRGQDVALRCDPISGHVSLFWYQQALGQGPEFLTYFQNEAQLDKSGLPSDRFFAERPEGSVSTLKIQRTQQEDSAVYLCASRPAGTSSYNSPLHFGNGTRLTVT.

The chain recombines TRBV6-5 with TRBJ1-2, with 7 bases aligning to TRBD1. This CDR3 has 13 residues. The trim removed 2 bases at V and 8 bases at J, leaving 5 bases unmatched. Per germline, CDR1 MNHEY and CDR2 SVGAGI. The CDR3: CASSYQGGGGYTF. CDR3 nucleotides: TGTGCCAGCAGTTACCAGGGGGGAGGCGGCTACACCTTC.

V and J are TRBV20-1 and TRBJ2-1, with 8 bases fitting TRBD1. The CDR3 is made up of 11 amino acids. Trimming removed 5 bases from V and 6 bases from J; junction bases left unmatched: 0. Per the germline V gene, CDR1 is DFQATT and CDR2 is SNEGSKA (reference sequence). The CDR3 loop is CSAGTGNEQFF. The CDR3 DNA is TGCAGTGCTGGGACAGGCAATGAGCAGTTCTTC.

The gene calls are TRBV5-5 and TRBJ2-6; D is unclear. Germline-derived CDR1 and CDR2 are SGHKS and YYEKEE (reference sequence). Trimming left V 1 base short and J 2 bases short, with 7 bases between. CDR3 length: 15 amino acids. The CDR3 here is CASSLFEAGANVLTF. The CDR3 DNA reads TGTGCCAGCAGCTTGTTCGAGGCTGGGGCCAACGTCCTGACTTTC.

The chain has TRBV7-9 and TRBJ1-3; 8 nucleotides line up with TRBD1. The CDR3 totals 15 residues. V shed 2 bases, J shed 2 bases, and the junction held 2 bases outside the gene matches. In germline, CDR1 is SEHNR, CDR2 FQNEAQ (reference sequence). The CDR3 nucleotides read TGTGCCAGCAGCTTAACAGGGGGGACTGGAAACACCATATATTTT. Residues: CASSLTGGTGNTIYF.

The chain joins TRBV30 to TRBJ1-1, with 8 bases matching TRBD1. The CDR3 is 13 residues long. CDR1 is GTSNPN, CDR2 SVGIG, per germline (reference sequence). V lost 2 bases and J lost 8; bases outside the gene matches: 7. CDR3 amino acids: CAWSRDRGGEAFF. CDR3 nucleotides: TGTGCCTGGAGTAGAGACAGGGGAGGCGAAGCTTTCTTT.

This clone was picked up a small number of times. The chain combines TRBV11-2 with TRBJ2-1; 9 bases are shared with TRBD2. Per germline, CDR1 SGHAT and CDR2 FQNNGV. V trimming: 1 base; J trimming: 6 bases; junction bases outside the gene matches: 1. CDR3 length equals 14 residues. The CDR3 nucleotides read TGTGCCAGCAGCTTAGGCGGGGGGGCCAATGAGCAGTTCTTC. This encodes CASSLGGGANEQFF.

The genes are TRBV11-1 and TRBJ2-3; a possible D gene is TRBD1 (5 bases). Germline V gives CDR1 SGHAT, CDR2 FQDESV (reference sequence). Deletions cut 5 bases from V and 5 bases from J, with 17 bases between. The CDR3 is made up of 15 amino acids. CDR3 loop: CASSPRAGLVDTQYF. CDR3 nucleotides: TGTGCCAGCAGCCCCAGGGCAGGGTTGGTAGATACGCAGTATTTT. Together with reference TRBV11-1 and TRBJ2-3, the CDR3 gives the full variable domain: EAEVAQSPRYKITEKSQAVAFWCDPISGHATLYWYRQILGQGPELLVQFQDESVVDDSQLPKDRFSAERLKGVDSTLKIQPAELGDSAMYLCASSPRAGLVDTQYFGPGTRLTVL.

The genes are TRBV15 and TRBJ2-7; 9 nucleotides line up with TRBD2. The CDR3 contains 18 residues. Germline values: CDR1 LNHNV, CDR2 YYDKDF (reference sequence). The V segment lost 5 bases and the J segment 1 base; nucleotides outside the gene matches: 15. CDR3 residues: CATSPSHSGGPVSYEQYF. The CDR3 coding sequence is TGTGCCACCAGCCCCTCCCACAGCGGGGGGCCGGTATCCTACGAGCAGTACTTC.

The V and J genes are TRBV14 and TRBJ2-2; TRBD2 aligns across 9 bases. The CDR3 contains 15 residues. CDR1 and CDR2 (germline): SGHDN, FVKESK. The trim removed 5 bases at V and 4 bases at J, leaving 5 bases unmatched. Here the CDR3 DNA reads TGTGCCAGCAGCAACATAGCGGGGGTCACCGGGGAGCTGTTTTTT. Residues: CASSNIAGVTGELFF.

This chain's CDR3 is CASSQDPQSNQPQHF. CDR3 bases: TGCGCCAGCAGCCAAGATCCACAGTCCAATCAGCCCCAGCATTTT. This chain joins TRBV4-3 and TRBJ1-5; D unresolved. Germline V gene sequence: CDR1 LGHNA, CDR2 YSLEER. The V and J ends lost 0 bases and 3 bases respectively, with 9 bases between them. The CDR3 runs to 15 residues.

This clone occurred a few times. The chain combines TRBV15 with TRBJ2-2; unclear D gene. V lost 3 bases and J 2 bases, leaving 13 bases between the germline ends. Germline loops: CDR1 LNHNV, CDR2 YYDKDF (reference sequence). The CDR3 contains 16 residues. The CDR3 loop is CATSRTGVGNTGELFF. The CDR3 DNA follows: TGTGCCACCAGCAGGACTGGTGTCGGAAACACCGGGGAGCTGTTTTTT. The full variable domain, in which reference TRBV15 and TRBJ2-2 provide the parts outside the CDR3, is DAMVIQNPRYQVTQFGKPVTLSCSQTLNHNVMYWYQQKSSQAPKLLFHYYDKDFNNEADTPDNFQSRRPNTSFCFLDIRSPGLGDTAMYLCATSRTGVGNTGELFFGEGSRLTVL.

Here the CDR3 reads CAWSRGLGGGNTGELFF. For the CDR3, the DNA is TGTGCCTGGAGCCGCGGTTTGGGCGGGGGGAACACCGGGGAGCTGTTTTTT. The gene calls are TRBV30 and TRBJ2-2, with 7 positions matching TRBD2. Trimming cost V 3 bases and J 1 base; bases outside gene matches: 11. Germline V gene lookup returns CDR1 GTSNPN and CDR2 SVGIG (reference sequence). This CDR3 is 17 amino acids long. Based on the CDR3 plus reference TRBV30 and TRBJ2-2, the full variable domain is SQTIHQWPATLVQPVGSPLSLECTVEGTSNPNLYWYRQAAGRGLQLLFYSVGIGQISSEVPQNLSASRPQDRQFILSSKKLLLSDSGFYLCAWSRGLGGGNTGELFFGEGSRLTVL.

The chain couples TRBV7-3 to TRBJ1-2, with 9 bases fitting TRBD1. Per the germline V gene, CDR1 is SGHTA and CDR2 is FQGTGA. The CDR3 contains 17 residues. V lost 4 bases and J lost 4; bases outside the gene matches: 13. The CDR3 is CASSSNRDRVYRYGYTF. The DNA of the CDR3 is TGTGCCAGCAGCTCCAACCGGGACAGGGTTTATCGCTATGGCTACACCTTC.

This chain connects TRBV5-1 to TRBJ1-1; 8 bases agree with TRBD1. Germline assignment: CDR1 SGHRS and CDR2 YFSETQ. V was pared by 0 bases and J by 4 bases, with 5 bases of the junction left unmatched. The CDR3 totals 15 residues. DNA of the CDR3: TGCGCCAGCAGCTTGGTTCGGGGACAGGCCACTGAAGCTTTCTTT. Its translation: CASSLVRGQATEAFF.